The T cell receptor (beta chain) under discussion was sequenced for a study of T cells in Graves' hyperthyroidism and ophthalmopathy. CDR3 length: 14 amino acids. The germline V gene has CDR1 SGHTA and CDR2 FQGNSA. V was shortened by 1 base and J by 6 bases, with 13 bases between the two germline ends. Template material for amplifying TCR beta CDR3 regions consisted of RNA transcripts. Initially, a first-round RT-PCR of the TCR CDR3 employed the HTBI primer set. TCRdb analysed the multiplex PCR reads with MiXCR anew, one entry per CDR3 protein. The sample carries about 590,000 distinct CDR3 sequences, roughly 14% recorded once. This clonotype was counted at least ten times.

This clonotype originated in a woman aged 25 to 39 with Graves' hyperthyroidism. This chain joins TRBV7-2 and TRBJ2-7; D may be TRBD2 (5 bases). Sequencing used blood. The CDR3 protein is CASSLEGVTLEQYF. The CDR3 DNA is TGTGCCAGCAGCTTAGAGGGAGTAACCCTCGAGCAGTACTTC.